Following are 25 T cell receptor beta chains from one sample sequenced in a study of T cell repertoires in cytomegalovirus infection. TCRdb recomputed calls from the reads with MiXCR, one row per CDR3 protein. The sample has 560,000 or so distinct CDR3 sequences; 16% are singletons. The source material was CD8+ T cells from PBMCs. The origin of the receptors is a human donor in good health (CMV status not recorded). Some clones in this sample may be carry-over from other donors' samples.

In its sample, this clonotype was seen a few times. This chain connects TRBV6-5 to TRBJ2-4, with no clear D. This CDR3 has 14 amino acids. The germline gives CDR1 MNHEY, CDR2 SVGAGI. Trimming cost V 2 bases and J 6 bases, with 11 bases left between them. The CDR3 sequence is CASSYARVGNIQYF. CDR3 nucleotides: TGTGCCAGCAGTTACGCCCGGGTTGGAAACATTCAGTACTTC.

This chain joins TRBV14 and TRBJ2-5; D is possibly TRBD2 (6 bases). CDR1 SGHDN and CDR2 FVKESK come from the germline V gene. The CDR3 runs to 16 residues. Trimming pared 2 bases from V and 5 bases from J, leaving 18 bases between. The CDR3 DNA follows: TGTGCCAGCAGCCAATTCCGAGACATGGGGACTGAGACCCAGTACTTC. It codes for CASSQFRDMGTETQYF. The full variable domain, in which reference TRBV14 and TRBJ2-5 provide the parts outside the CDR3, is EAGVTQFPSHSVIEKGQTVTLRCDPISGHDNLYWYRRVMGKEIKFLLHFVKESKQDESGMPNNRFLAERTGGTYSTLKVQPAELEDSGVYFCASSQFRDMGTETQYFGPGTRLLVL.

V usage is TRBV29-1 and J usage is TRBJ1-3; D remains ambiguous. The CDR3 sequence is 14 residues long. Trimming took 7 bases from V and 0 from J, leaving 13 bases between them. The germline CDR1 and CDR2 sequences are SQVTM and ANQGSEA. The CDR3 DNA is TGCAGCGCCATCGGGGTCTCCTCTGGAAACACCATATATTTT. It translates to CSAIGVSSGNTIYF.

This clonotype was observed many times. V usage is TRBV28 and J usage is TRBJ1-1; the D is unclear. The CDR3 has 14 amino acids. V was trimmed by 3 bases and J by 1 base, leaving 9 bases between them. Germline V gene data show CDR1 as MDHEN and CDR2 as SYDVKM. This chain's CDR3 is CASSLGEKNTEAFF. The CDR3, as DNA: TGTGCCAGCAGTTTGGGTGAAAAGAACACTGAAGCTTTCTTT.

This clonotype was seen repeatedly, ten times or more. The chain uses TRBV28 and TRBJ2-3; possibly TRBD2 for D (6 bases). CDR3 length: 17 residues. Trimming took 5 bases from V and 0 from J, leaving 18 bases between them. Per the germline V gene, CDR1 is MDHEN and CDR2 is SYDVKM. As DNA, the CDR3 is TGTGCCAGCAGTCCCTTTGGGGAGGTAGGGAGCACAGATACGCAGTATTTT. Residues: CASSPFGEVGSTDTQYF.

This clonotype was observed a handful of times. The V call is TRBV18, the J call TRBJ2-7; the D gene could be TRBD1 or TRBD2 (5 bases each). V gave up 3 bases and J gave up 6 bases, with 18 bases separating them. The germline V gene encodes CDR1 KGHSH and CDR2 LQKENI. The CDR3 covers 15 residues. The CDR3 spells CASSPGGPPGGEQYF. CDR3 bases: TGTGCCAGCTCACCTGGCGGGCCCCCTGGGGGCGAGCAGTACTTC.

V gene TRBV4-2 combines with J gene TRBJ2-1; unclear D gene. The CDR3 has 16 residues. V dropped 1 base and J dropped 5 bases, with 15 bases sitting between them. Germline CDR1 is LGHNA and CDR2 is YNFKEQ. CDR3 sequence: CASSQGATQSHNEQFF. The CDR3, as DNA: TGTGCCAGCAGCCAAGGAGCGACGCAATCCCACAATGAGCAGTTCTTC.

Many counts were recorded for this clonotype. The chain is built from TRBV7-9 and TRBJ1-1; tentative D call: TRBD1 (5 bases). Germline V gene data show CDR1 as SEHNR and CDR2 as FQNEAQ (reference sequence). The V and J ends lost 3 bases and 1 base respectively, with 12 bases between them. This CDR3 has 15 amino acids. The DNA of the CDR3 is TGTGCCAGCAGCTTCGCCGGGGCACCGAACACTGAAGCTTTCTTT. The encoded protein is CASSFAGAPNTEAFF. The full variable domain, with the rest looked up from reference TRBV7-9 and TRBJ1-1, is DTGVSQNPRHKITKRGQNVTFRCDPISEHNRLYWYRQTLGQGPEFLTYFQNEAQLEKSRLLSDRFSAERPKGSFSTLEIQRTEQGDSAMYLCASSFAGAPNTEAFFGQGTRLTVV.

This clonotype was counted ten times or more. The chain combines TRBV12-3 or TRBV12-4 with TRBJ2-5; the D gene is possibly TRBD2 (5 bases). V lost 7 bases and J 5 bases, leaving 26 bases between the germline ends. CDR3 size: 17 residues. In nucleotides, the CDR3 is TGTGCCAGCACCCCTAGAGGCGGCGGACTTCTGGGGGAGACCCAGTACTTC. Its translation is CASTPRGGGLLGETQYF.

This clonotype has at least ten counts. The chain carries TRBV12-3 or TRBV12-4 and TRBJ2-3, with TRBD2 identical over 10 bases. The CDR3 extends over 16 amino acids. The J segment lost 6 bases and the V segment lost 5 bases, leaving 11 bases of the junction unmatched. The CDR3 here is CASSLPLAGVTDTQYF. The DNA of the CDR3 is TGTGCCAGCAGTCTACCCCTAGCGGGAGTAACGGATACGCAGTATTTT.

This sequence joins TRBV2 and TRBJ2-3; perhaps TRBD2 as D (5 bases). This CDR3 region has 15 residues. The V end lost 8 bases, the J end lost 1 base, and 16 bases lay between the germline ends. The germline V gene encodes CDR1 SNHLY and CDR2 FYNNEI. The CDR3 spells CASPLRASRTDTQYF. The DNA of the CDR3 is TGTGCCAGCCCCCTTCGGGCTAGCCGCACAGATACGCAGTATTTT.

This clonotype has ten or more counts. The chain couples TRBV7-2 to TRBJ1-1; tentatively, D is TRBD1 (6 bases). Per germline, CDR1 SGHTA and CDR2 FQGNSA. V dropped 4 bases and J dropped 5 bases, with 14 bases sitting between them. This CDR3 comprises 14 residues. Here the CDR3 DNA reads TGTGCCAGCAGCTCTGGGGGGGGCACAACTGAAGCTTTCTTT. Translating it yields CASSSGGGTTEAFF.

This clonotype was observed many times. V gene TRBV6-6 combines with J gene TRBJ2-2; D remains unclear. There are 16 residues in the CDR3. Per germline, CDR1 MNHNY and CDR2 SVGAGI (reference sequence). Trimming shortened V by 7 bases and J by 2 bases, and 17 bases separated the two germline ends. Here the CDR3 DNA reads TGTGCCAGCACCAACACGCCAGCTTTTAACACCGGGGAGCTGTTTTTT. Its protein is CASTNTPAFNTGELFF.

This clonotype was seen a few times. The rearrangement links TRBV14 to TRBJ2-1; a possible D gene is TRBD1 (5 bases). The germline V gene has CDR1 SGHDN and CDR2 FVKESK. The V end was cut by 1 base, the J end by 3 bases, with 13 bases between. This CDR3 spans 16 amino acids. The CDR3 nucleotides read TGTGCCAGCAGCCAAGGGCGACAGATTGTCTACAATGAGCAGTTCTTC. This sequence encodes CASSQGRQIVYNEQFF.

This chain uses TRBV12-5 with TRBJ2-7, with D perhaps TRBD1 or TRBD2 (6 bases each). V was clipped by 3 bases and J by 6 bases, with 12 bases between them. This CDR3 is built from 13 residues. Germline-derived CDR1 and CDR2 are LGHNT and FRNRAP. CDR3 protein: CASGFPGAAEQYF. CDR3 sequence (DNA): TGTGCTAGTGGTTTTCCGGGGGCAGCCGAGCAGTACTTC.

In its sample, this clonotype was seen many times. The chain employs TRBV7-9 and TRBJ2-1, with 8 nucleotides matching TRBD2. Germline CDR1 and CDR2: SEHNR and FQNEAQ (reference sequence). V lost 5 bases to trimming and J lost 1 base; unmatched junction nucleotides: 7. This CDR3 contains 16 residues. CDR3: CASSTLSGESYNEQFF. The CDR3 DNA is TGTGCCAGCAGCACCCTTAGCGGGGAGTCCTACAATGAGCAGTTCTTC.

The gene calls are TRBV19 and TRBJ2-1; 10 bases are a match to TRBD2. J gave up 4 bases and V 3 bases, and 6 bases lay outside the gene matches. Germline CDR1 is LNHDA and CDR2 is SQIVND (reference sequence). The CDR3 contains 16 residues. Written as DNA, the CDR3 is TGTGCCAGTAGTATGTCTAGCGGGAGCGGGTACAATGAGCAGTTCTTC. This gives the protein CASSMSSGSGYNEQFF.

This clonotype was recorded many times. CDR3 sequence reads: CASSLGDRQETQYF. The CDR3 nucleotides are TGTGCCAGCAGTTTGGGGGACAGGCAAGAGACCCAGTACTTC. V and J are TRBV6-5 and TRBJ2-5, with 8 nucleotides matching TRBD1. Germline V gene lookup returns CDR1 MNHEY and CDR2 SVGAGI. The V gene end was trimmed by 4 bases and the J gene end by 2 bases; junction bases not matched to a gene: 3. There are 14 residues in the CDR3.

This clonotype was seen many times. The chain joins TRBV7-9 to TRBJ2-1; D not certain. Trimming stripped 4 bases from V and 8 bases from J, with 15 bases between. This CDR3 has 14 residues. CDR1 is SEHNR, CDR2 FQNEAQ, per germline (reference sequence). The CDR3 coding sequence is TGTGCCAGCAGCTCCCCGCTTTCACTTCATGAGCAGTTCTTC. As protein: CASSSPLSLHEQFF.

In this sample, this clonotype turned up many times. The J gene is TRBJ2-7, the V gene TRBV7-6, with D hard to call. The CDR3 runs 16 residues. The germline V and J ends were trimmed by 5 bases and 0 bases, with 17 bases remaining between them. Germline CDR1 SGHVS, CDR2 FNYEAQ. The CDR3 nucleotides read TGTGCCAGCAGCGTACTACCTTTGCGCGGCTCCTACGAGCAGTACTTC. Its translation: CASSVLPLRGSYEQYF.

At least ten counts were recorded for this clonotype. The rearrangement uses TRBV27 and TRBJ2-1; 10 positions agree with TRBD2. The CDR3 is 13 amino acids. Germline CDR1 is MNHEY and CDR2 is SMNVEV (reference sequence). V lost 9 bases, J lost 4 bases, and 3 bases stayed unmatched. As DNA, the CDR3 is TGTGCCAGTCGGACTAGCGGATACAATGAGCAGTTCTTC. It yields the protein CASRTSGYNEQFF.

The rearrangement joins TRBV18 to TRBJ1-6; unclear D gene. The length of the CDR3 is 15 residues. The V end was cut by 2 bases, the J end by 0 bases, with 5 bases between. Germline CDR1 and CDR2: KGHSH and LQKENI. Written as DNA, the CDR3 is TGTGCCAGCTCACCAGGGATCTCCTATAATTCACCCCTCCACTTT. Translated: CASSPGISYNSPLHF.

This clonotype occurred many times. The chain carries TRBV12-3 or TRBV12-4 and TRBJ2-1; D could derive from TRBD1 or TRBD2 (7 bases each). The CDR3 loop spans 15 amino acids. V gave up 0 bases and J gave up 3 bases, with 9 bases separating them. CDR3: CASSLARGGYNEQFF. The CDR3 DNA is TGTGCCAGCAGTTTAGCCAGGGGGGGCTACAATGAGCAGTTCTTC.

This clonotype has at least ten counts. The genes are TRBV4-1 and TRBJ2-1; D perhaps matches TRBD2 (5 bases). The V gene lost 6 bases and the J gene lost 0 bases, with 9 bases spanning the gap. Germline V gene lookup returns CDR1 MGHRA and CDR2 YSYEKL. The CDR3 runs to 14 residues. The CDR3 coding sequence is TGCGCCAGCAGATTAGGGAGCTCCTACAATGAGCAGTTCTTC. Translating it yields CASRLGSSYNEQFF.

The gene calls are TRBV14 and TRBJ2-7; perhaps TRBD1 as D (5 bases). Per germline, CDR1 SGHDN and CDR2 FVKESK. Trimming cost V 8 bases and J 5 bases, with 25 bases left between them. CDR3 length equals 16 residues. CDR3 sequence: CASSYDAQGIHHEQYF. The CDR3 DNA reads TGTGCCAGCTCCTACGACGCGCAGGGCATTCACCACGAGCAGTACTTC.